The table lists the clone carrying this T cell receptor beta chain with a few counts. As yet, its antigen is unknown. Its ends do not fully match the called genes, so a read error is possible. The source of the sample is a study of cytomegalovirus exposure and HLA in healthy donors. Overall study: Out of 150 million to 200 million T cells, an earlier analysis found 117 million unique TCR beta sequences in total. Regarding the study as a whole: The authors later found TCR association rates varying by HLA locus, with DRB1 most and HLA-C fewest. There were some public TCRs occurring in many donors, but most TCR sequences were rare.

It was with 60 Vbeta and 13 Jbeta primers that the PCR ran. How the authors handled the data: Unique TCR beta chains numbered approximately 80 million in a later analysis, with roughly 10 million shared. Method: immunoSEQ multiplex PCR; TCRdb's copy keeps in-frame clones and lacks some. That table supplies the V and J calls and clone size; D and trimming were determined from the DNA. The data hold 150,000 to 200,000 clones, with 79% observed a single time. The sequenced sample was PBMCs. The source is a middle-aged woman in good health and CMV-seronegative.

The CDR3 here is CASSPRGAGEGPF. The CDR3 bases are TGTGCCAGCAGCCCAAGGGGAGCAGGGGAAGGACCCTTC. This chain connects TRBV7-2 to TRBJ1-2; possible D gene TRBD1, 6 bases. From germline, CDR1 is SGHTA and CDR2 FQGNSA. The CDR3 spans 13 residues.